The clone carrying this T cell receptor (beta chain) occurred once. The CDR3 totals 12 residues. The V end lost 2 bases, the J end lost 2 bases, and 3 bases lay between the germline ends. Germline CDR1 and CDR2: MNHNY and SVGAGI (reference sequence). This sample was taken from a study of OX40 agonist ivuxolimab in advanced cancers. Study details: Ivuxolimab, an antibody acting as an agonist of OX40 (CD134), was used to treat patients. Eligibility admitted prior anti-PD-1, anti-PD-L1 or anti-CTLA-4 therapy; 30% to 40% had some.

Method: immunoSEQ multiplex PCR; TCRdb's copy keeps in-frame clones and lacks some. The table includes roughly 88,000 clones, about 90% detected once. The source material was CD4+ or CD8+ T cells sorted from blood, sampled in a trial of the OX40 agonist ivuxolimab. This TCR was sampled from an adult with an advanced solid tumor such as melanoma, head and neck, liver or kidney cancer. The chain recombines TRBV6-6 with TRBJ2-5; no reliable D call. CDR3 nucleotide sequence: TGTGCCAGCAGTTACGGGCAAGAGACCCAGTACTTC. Protein: CASSYGQETQYF.